The 2 T cell receptor beta chains listed next were all sequenced from one sample in a study of cytomegalovirus exposure and HLA in healthy donors. TCRdb keeps only in-frame clones here, not all; method: immunoSEQ multiplex PCR. The data contain 250,000 to 400,000 clones, 87% of them singletons. The sample consisted of PBMCs. The receptors shown here come from a woman in her twenties or thirties in good health and CMV-seropositive.

V and J are TRBV9 and TRBJ2-7, with D unclear. Trimming stripped 0 bases from V and 6 bases from J, with 7 bases between. CDR1 is SGDLS and CDR2 is YYNGEE in the germline V gene. The CDR3 has 12 residues. The CDR3 DNA reads TGTGCCAGCAGCGTAGTAGCCGGCGAGCAGTACTTC. The encoded protein is CASSVVAGEQYF.

The chain links TRBV25-1 to TRBJ2-1; TRBD1 matches at 8 bases. This CDR3 has 14 amino acids. Germline values: CDR1 MGHDK, CDR2 SYGVNS. V trimming: 0 bases; J trimming: 8 bases; junction bases outside the gene matches: 3. The chain's CDR3 is CASSEYTGGHEQFF. Written as DNA, the CDR3 is TGTGCCAGCAGTGAATACACAGGGGGACATGAGCAGTTCTTC.